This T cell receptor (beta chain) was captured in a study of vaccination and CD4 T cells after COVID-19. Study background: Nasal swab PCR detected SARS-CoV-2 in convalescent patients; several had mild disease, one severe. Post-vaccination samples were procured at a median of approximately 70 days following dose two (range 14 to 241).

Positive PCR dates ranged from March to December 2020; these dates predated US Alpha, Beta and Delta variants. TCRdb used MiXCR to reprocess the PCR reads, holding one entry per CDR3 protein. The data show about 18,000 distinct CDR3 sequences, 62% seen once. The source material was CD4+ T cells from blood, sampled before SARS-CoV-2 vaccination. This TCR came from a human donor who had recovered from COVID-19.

The CDR3 here is CASSQEIRVNSPLHF. The CDR3 DNA is TGTGCCAGCAGCCAAGAAATCAGGGTGAATTCACCCCTCCACTTT. The V call is TRBV4-2, the J call TRBJ1-6, with D possibly being TRBD1 (5 bases). The CDR3 is made up of 15 amino acids. V lost 0 bases and J 7 bases, leaving 10 bases between the germline ends. CDR1 LGHNA and CDR2 YNFKEQ come from the germline V gene.